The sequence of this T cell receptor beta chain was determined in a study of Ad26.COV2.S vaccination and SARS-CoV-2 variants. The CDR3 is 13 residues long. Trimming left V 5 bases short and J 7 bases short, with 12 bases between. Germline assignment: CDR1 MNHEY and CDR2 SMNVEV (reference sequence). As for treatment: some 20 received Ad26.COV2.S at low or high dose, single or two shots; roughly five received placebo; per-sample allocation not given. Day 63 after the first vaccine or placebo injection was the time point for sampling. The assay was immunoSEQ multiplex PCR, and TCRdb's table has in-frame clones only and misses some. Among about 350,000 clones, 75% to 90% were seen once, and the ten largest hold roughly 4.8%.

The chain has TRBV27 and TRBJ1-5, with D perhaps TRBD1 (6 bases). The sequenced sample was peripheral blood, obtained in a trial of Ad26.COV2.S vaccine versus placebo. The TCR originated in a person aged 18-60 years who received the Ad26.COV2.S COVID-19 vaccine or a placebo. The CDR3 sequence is CASSGGTKQPQHF. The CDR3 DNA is TGTGCCAGCAGTGGGGGGACAAAACAGCCCCAGCATTTT.